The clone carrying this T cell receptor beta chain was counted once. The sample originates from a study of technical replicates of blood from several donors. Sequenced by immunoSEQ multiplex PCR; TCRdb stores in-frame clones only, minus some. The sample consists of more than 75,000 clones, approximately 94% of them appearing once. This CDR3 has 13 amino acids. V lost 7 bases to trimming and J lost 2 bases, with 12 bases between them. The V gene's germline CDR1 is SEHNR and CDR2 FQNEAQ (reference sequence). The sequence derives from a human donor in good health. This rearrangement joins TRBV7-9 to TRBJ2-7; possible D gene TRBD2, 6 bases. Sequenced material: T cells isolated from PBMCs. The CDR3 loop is CASNDGGAYEQYF. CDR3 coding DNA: TGTGCCAGCAATGACGGGGGAGCCTACGAGCAGTACTTC. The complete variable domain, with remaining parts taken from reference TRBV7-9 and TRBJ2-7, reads DTGVSQNPRHKITKRGQNVTFRCDPISEHNRLYWYRQTLGQGPEFLTYFQNEAQLEKSRLLSDRFSAERPKGSFSTLEIQRTEQGDSAMYLCASNDGGAYEQYFGPGTRLTVT.